Following are 18 T cell receptor beta chains from one sample sequenced in a study of blood T cell repertoires in COVID-19. Profiling relied on immunoSEQ multiplex PCR, and the TCRdb table lists in-frame clones only, not all of them. The table lists tens of thousands of clones, about 70% of them singletons. Sequenced: peripheral blood. The receptors stem from a man aged 70 or older with active or convalescent COVID-19.

The chain uses TRBV2 and TRBJ1-2, with 7 bases aligning to TRBD1. The trim removed 6 bases at V and 8 bases at J, leaving 15 bases unmatched. CDR3 size: 15 residues. Germline V gene lookup returns CDR1 SNHLY and CDR2 FYNNEI. CDR3 DNA: TGTGCCAGCAGGACAGGGTCGACGGGACTCTACGGCTACACCTTC. It codes for CASRTGSTGLYGYTF.

The chain employs TRBV29-1 and TRBJ2-3; a weak D match, TRBD1 (6 bases). Germline CDR1 and CDR2: SQVTM and ANQGSEA. V lost 5 bases to trimming and J lost 1 base, with 10 bases between them. This CDR3 contains 13 residues. CDR3 loop: CSVSTGGTDTQYF. Written as DNA, the CDR3 is TGCAGCGTTTCGACAGGAGGCACAGATACGCAGTATTTT.

The chain combines TRBV11-2 with TRBJ1-6; 7 bases are shared with TRBD1. The CDR3 runs 15 residues. CDR1 is SGHAT, CDR2 FQNNGV, per germline. J lost 9 bases, V lost 7 bases, and 12 bases had no gene match. The CDR3 protein is CASTFGTRGSSPLHF. DNA of the CDR3: TGTGCCAGCACCTTCGGGACCAGGGGGTCTTCACCCCTCCACTTT.

The gene calls are TRBV19 and TRBJ2-7, with a possible D match to TRBD2 (6 bases). The CDR3 contains 14 residues. Trimming removed 8 bases from V and 5 bases from J, with 19 bases in between. Germline V gene data show CDR1 as LNHDA and CDR2 as SQIVND (reference sequence). The CDR3 nucleotides read TGTGCCAGTCTAGATGCGGAGGGGTTCGACGAGCAGTACTTC. This sequence encodes CASLDAEGFDEQYF.

The chain has TRBV6-5 and TRBJ1-1; a weak D match, TRBD1 (5 bases). Germline V gives CDR1 MNHEY, CDR2 SVGAGI. The CDR3 extends over 14 amino acids. Trimming shortened V by 2 bases and J by 7 bases, and 14 bases separated the two germline ends. In DNA, the CDR3 is TGTGCCAGCAGTTACGGGGGGACGGAGAATGAAGCTTTCTTT. Amino acids: CASSYGGTENEAFF.

The chain recombines TRBV6-6 with TRBJ2-6; 10 bases are a match to TRBD1. The CDR3 runs to 18 residues. The J segment lost 2 bases and the V segment lost 5 bases, leaving 9 bases of the junction unmatched. Germline V gene sequence: CDR1 MNHNY, CDR2 SVGAGI (reference sequence). In nucleotides, the CDR3 is TGTGCCAGCAGTCCCTACAGACAGGGGGCGCCTGGGGCCAACGTCCTGACTTTC. Translation: CASSPYRQGAPGANVLTF.

The table lists this clone with a few counts. The CDR3 nucleotides read TGTGCCAGCAGCTACACACAGGGCCGGGATCGGTATGGCTACACCTTC. Translation: CASSYTQGRDRYGYTF. The genes are TRBV7-9 and TRBJ1-2, with D maybe TRBD1 (6 bases). The CDR3 length is 16 residues. Germline values: CDR1 SEHNR, CDR2 FQNEAQ (reference sequence). With 4 bases removed from V and 5 bases from J, the gap between germline ends came to 20 bases.

The gene calls are TRBV5-5 and TRBJ2-3, with TRBD2 matching over 11 bases. Germline-derived CDR1 and CDR2 are SGHKS and YYEKEE (reference sequence). V lost 4 bases, J lost 7 bases, and 5 bases stayed unmatched. The CDR3 sequence is 14 residues long. The CDR3 DNA is TGTGCCAGCAGCCAGCTAGCGGGGGGATATACGCAGTATTTT. Residues: CASSQLAGGYTQYF.

This chain uses TRBV3-1 (or the pseudogene TRBV3-2) with TRBJ2-1; a weak D match, TRBD2 (6 bases). V lost 4 bases and J lost 5, with 12 bases in between. The CDR3 extends over 14 amino acids. CDR1 and CDR2 (germline): LGHDT, YNNKEL (reference sequence). As DNA, the CDR3 is TGTGCCAGCAGCCGCTCCGGGGGACACAATGAGCAGTTCTTC. Translating gives CASSRSGGHNEQFF.

This clone was observed a single time. The chain employs TRBV5-1 and TRBJ2-1; 9 positions agree with TRBD2. Trimming at V came to 4 bases and at J to 5 bases, leaving 7 bases not matched to a gene. From germline, CDR1 is SGHRS and CDR2 YFSETQ. The CDR3 loop spans 15 amino acids. CDR3 amino acids: CASSMGLAGNNEQFF. The CDR3 bases are TGCGCCAGCAGCATGGGGCTAGCGGGAAACAATGAGCAGTTCTTC. Full variable domain (missing parts from reference TRBV5-1 and TRBJ2-1): KAGVTQTPRYLIKTRGQQVTLSCSPISGHRSVSWYQQTPGQGLQFLFEYFSETQRNKGNFPGRFSGRQFSNSRSEMNVSTLELGDSALYLCASSMGLAGNNEQFFGPGTRLTVL.

This chain links TRBV5-4 with TRBJ2-1, with 14 bases lining up with TRBD2. CDR3 length equals 15 residues. V lost 3 bases, J lost 8 bases, and 4 bases stayed unmatched. The germline CDR1 and CDR2 sequences are SGHNT and YYREEE (reference sequence). The CDR3 region has the DNA TGTGCCAGCAGCTCCCCGGGACTAGCGGGGGATGAGCAGTTCTTC. It translates to CASSSPGLAGDEQFF.

The chain is built from TRBV5-4 and TRBJ1-1; D remains unclear. Between the trimmed V and J ends, which lost 7 bases and 0 bases, there was a span of 19 bases. This CDR3 region has 16 residues. CDR1 and CDR2 from the germline V gene are SGHNT and YYREEE (reference sequence). CDR3 loop: CASLDGGKRMNTEAFF. CDR3 nucleotide sequence: TGTGCCAGCTTGGATGGAGGTAAGAGGATGAACACTGAAGCTTTCTTT.

Here the CDR3 reads CASSPGHYQFF. CDR3 nucleotide sequence: TGTGCCAGCTCACCCGGACATTACCAGTTCTTC. This rearrangement joins TRBV18 to TRBJ2-1; TRBD1 is a possible D gene (5 bases). Germline V gene lookup returns CDR1 KGHSH and CDR2 LQKENI. This CDR3 is built from 11 residues. V was cut by 3 bases and J by 13 bases, with 10 bases left in between.

This clone has more than one count but fewer than ten. The rearrangement joins TRBV20-1 to TRBJ1-6; 9 nucleotides align to TRBD1. The CDR3 is 14 amino acids. The junction had 7 bases not matched to a gene; V was cut back by 3 bases and J by 10 bases. CDR1 is DFQATT and CDR2 is SNEGSKA in the germline V gene (reference sequence). For the CDR3, the DNA is TGCAGTGCTAGTCGCGGGACAGGGATCTCACCCCTCCACTTT. Encoded protein: CSASRGTGISPLHF.

CDR3 sequence (DNA): TGTGCCAGTTCTATCGGCGGGGGGGCAACTGAAGCTTTCTTT. Translating it yields CASSIGGGATEAFF. The chain uses TRBV7-9 and TRBJ1-1, with a tentative D call TRBD1 (6 bases). Trimming cost V 9 bases and J 5 bases, with 19 bases left between them. The CDR3 runs 14 residues. Germline V lookup: CDR1 SEHNR, CDR2 FQNEAQ (reference sequence).

On this clone: The germline gene is not matched at one end of the junction; a read error may be the cause. The CDR3 region has the DNA TGTGCCTGGAGTCTTGGCAACCAGCCCCAGCATTTT. Residues: CAWSLGNQPQHF. The rearrangement links TRBV30 to TRBJ1-5; D uncertain. The CDR3 runs to 12 residues. CDR1 and CDR2 from the germline V gene are GTSNPN and SVGIG (reference sequence).

The rearrangement links TRBV6-5 to TRBJ1-6, with a possible D match to TRBD1 (6 bases). The CDR3 is made up of 15 amino acids. Deletions cut 6 bases from V and 11 bases from J, with 20 bases between. Germline V gene data show CDR1 as MNHEY and CDR2 as SVGAGI. The CDR3 nucleotides are TGTGCCAGCAGATCCGGGACACTTATAAACGCACCCCTCCACTTT. The encoded protein is CASRSGTLINAPLHF.

V usage is TRBV24-1 and J usage is TRBJ2-7; 7 bases match TRBD1. With 2 bases clipped from V and 3 bases from J, the junction kept 6 bases outside the gene matches. Germline V gene sequence: CDR1 KGHDR, CDR2 SFDVKD. CDR3 length: 15 residues. CDR3 DNA sequence: TGTGCCACCAGTGATTCATCAGGGGGAAACTACGAGCAGTACTTC. As protein: CATSDSSGGNYEQYF.